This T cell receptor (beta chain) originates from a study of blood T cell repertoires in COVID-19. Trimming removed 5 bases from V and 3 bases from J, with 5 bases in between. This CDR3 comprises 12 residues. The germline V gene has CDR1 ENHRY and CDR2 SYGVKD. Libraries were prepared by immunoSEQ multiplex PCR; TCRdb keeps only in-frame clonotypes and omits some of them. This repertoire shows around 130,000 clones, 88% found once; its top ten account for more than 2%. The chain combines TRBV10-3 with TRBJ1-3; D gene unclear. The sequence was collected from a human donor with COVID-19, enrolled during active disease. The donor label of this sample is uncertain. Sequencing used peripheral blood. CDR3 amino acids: CAISPIGNTIYF. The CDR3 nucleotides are TGTGCCATCAGTCCCATTGGAAACACCATATATTTT.